These 4 T cell receptor beta chains were all obtained from the same sample, sequenced in a study of cytomegalovirus exposure and HLA in healthy donors. This PCR relied on a set of 60 Vbeta primers and 13 Jbeta primers. Assay: immunoSEQ multiplex PCR; the TCRdb copy retains only in-frame clones and omits some. The table lists about 150,000 clones, approximately 80% of them singletons. The sample consisted of PBMCs. The receptors originated from a male donor in good health and CMV-seronegative.

Concerning this clone: The junction departs from the called germline gene at one end, perhaps through a read error. This specimen includes other DNA sequences encoding the same CDR3. The chain combines TRBV5-1 with TRBJ2-7; 11 nucleotides match TRBD2. The germline V gene has CDR1 SGHRS and CDR2 YFSETQ. This CDR3 has 15 amino acids. CDR3 protein: CATKLAGGISYEQYF. DNA of the CDR3: TGCGCCACCAAGCTAGCGGGAGGTATCTCCTACGAGCAGTACTTT.

This clone was found a few times. V usage is TRBV30 and J usage is TRBJ2-7, with D maybe TRBD2 (5 bases). Trimming took 3 bases from V and 7 from J, leaving 16 bases between them. Germline CDR1 is GTSNPN and CDR2 is SVGIG (reference sequence). This CDR3 is built from 13 residues. The CDR3 region has the DNA TGTGCCTGGAGCTTAGGGCTAGAGGGTGAGCAGTACTTC. Its protein is CAWSLGLEGEQYF.

The CDR3 DNA follows: TGTGCCATCAGTGACAGCTCCTATAATTCACCCCTCCACTTT. Protein: CAISDSSYNSPLHF. The rearrangement links TRBV10-3 to TRBJ1-6; D not resolved. This CDR3 has 14 amino acids. Germline CDR1 reads ENHRY; CDR2 reads SYGVKD. Trimming left V 3 bases short and J 0 bases short, with 3 bases between.

The chain uses TRBV29-1 and TRBJ1-2; 8 bases agree with TRBD1. The CDR3 is 16 amino acids. Losses at the gene ends were 6 bases for V and 3 bases for J; bases not matched to a gene: 15. Germline loops: CDR1 SQVTM, CDR2 ANQGSEA. The CDR3 DNA reads TGCAGCGTCGACACTTGGACAGGGAGTGGAGACTATGGCTACACCTTC. Translated, it gives CSVDTWTGSGDYGYTF.